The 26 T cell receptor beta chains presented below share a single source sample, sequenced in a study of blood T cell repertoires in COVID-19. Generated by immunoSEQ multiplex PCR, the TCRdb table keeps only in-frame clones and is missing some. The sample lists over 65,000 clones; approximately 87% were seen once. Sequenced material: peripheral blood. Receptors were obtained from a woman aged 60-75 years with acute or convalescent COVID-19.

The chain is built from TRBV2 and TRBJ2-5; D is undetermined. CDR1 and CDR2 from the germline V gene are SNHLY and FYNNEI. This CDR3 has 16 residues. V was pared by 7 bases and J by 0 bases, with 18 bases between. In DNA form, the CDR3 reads TGTGCCAGCAAAGAGGAAGCCGCAACGTACCAAGAGACCCAGTACTTC. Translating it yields CASKEEAATYQETQYF. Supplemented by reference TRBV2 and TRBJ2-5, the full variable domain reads EPEVTQTPSHQVTQMGQEVILRCVPISNHLYFYWYRQILGQKVEFLVSFYNNEISEKSEIFDDQFSVERPDGSNFTLKIRSTKLEDSAMYFCASKEEAATYQETQYFGPGTRLLVL.

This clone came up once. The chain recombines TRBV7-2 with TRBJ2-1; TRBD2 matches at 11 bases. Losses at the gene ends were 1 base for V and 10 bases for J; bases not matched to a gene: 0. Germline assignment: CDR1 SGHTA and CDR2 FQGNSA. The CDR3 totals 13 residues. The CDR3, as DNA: TGTGCCAGCAGCTTAGGACTAGCGGGGGAGCAGTTCTTC. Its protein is CASSLGLAGEQFF.

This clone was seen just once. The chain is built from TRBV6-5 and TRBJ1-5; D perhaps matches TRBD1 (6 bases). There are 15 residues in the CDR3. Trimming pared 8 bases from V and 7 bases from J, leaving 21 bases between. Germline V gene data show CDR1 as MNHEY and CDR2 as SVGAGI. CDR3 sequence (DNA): TGTGCCAGCGGGGCGTGGGGGGGGGCGAGGCAGCCCCAGCATTTT. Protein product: CASGAWGGARQPQHF.

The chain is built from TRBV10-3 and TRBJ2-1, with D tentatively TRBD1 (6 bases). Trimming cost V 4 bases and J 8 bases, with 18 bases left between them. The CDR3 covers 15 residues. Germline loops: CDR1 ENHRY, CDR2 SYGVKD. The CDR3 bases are TGTGCCATCAGTGCTTCCCCGCCCAGGGGAGATGAGCAGTTCTTC. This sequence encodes CAISASPPRGDEQFF.

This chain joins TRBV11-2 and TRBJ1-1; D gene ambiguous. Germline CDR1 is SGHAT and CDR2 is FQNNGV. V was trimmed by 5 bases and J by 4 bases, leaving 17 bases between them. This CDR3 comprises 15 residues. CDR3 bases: TGTGCCAGCAGCCTATCACCGGTTCCGGGCACTGAAGCTTTCTTT. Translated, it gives CASSLSPVPGTEAFF.

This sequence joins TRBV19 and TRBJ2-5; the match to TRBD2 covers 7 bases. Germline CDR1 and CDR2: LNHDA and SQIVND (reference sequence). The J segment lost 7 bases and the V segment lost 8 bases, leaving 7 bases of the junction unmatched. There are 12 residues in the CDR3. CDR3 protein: CASSLGLGTQYF. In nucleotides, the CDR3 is TGTGCCAGTTCTCTTGGACTAGGGACCCAGTACTTC.

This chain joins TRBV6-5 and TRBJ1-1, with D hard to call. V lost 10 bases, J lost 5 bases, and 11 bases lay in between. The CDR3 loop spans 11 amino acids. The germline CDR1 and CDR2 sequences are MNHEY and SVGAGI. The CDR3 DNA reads TGTGCCACCCTAAAGATTACTGAAGCTTTCTTT. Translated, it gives CATLKITEAFF.

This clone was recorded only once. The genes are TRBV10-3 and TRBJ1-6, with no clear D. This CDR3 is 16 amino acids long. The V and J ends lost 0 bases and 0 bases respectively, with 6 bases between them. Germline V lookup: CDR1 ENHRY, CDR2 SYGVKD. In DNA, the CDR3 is TGTGCCATCAGTGAGTCGAGTCCCTCCTATAATTCACCCCTCCACTTT. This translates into CAISESSPSYNSPLHF.

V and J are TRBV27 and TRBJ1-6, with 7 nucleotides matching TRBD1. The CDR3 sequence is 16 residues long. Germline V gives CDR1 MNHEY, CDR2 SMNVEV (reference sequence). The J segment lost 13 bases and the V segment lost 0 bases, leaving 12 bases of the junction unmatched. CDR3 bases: TGTGCCAGCAGTTTATCGCGACCGACAGGGAAGTTGCCCCTCCACTTT. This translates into CASSLSRPTGKLPLHF.

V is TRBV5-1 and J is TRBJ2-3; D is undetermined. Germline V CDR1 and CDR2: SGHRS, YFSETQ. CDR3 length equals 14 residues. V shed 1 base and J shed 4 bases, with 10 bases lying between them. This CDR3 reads CASSLSGFADTQYF. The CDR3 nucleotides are TGCGCCAGCAGCTTGTCCGGGTTCGCAGATACGCAGTATTTT.

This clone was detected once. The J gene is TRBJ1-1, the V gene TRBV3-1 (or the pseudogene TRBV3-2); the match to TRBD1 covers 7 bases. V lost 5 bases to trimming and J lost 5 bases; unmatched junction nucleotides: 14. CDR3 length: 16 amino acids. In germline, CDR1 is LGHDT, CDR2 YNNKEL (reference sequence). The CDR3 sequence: CASSVTTGIDGTEAFF. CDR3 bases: TGTGCCAGCAGCGTAACGACAGGGATAGATGGTACTGAAGCTTTCTTT.

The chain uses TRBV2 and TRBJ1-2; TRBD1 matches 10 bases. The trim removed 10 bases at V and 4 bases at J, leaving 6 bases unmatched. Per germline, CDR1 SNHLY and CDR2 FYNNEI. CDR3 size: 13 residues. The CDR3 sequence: CAITRDRGYGYTF. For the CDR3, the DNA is TGTGCCATCACCCGGGACAGGGGCTATGGCTACACCTTC.

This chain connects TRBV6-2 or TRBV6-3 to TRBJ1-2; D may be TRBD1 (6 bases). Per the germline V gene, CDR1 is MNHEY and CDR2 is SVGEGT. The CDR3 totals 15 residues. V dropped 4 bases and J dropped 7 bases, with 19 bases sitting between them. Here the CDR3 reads CASSFLGQGTGGYTF. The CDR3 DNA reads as TGTGCCAGCAGTTTCCTGGGGCAGGGGACCGGTGGCTACACCTTC.

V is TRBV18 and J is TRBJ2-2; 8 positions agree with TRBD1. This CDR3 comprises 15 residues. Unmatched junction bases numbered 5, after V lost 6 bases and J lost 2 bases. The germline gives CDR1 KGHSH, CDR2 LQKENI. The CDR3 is CASSLDRGNTGELFF. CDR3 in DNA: TGTGCCAGCTCCCTCGACAGGGGAAACACCGGGGAGCTGTTTTTT.

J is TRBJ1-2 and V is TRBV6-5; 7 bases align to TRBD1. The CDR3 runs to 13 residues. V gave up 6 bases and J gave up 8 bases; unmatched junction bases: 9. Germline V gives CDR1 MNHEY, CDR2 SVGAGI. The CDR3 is CASRTGTGEGYTF. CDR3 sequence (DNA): TGTGCCAGCAGGACAGGGACGGGTGAGGGCTACACCTTC.

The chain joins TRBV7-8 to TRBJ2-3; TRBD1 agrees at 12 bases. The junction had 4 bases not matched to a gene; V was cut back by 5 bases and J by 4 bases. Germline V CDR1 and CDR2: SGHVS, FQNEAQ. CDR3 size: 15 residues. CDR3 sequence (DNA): TGTGCCAGCAGCGGGGACAGGGGGCTGTCAGATACGCAGTATTTT. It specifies CASSGDRGLSDTQYF.

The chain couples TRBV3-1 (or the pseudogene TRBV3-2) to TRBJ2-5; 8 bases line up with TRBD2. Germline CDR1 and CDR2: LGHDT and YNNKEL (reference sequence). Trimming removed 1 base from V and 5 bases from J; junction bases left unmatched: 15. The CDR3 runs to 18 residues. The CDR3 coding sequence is TGTGCCAGCAGCCAAGTGCTCGGGCCAACCGGGACTAGGGAGACCCAGTACTTC. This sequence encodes CASSQVLGPTGTRETQYF.

CDR3 bases: TGTGCCAGCAGAAAGGACACCTACAATGAGCAGTTCTTC. This encodes CASRKDTYNEQFF. The chain carries TRBV12-3 or TRBV12-4 and TRBJ2-1, with a weak D call TRBD1 (5 bases). The CDR3 is 13 residues long. V was pared by 6 bases and J by 2 bases, with 8 bases between.

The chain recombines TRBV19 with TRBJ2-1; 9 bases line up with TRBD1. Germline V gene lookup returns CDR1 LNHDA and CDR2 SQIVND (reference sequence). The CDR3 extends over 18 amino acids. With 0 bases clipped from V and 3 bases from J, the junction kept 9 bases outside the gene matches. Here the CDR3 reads CASSIDLIGTGLYNEQFF. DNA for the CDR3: TGTGCCAGTAGTATAGATCTGATTGGGACAGGGCTCTACAATGAGCAGTTCTTC. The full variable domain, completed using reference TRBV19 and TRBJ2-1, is DGGITQSPKYLFRKEGQNVTLSCEQNLNHDAMYWYRQDPGQGLRLIYYSQIVNDFQKGDIAEGYSVSREKKESFPLTVTSAQKNPTAFYLCASSIDLIGTGLYNEQFFGPGTRLTVL.

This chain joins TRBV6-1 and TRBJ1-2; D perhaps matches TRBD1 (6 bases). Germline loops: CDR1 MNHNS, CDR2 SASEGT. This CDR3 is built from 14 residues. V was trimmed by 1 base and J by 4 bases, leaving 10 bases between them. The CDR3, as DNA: TGTGCCAGCAGTGAAGGGACAGCACTCTATGGCTACACCTTC. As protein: CASSEGTALYGYTF.

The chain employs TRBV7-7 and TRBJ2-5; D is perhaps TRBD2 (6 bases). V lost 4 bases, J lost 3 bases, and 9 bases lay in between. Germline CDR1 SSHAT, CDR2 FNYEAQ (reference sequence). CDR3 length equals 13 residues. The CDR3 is CASSYPGEETQYF. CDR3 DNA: TGTGCCAGCAGCTATCCGGGGGAAGAGACCCAGTACTTC.

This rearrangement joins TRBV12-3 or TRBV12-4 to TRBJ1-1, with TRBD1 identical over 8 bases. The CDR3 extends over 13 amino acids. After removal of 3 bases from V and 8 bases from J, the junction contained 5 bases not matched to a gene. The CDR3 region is CASSLGQDSEAFF. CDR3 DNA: TGTGCCAGCAGTTTGGGACAGGACAGCGAAGCTTTCTTT.

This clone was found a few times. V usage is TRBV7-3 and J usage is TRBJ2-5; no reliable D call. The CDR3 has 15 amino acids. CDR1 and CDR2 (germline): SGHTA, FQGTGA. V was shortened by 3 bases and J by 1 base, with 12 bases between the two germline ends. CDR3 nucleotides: TGTGCCAGCAGCTTTGACGGAGCCTCCCAAGAGACCCAGTACTTC. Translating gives CASSFDGASQETQYF.

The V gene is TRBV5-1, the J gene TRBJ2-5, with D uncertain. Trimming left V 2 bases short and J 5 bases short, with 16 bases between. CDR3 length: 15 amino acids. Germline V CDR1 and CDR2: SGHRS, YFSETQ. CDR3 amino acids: CASSFENPKEETQYF. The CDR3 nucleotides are TGCGCCAGCAGCTTTGAGAACCCCAAGGAGGAGACCCAGTACTTC. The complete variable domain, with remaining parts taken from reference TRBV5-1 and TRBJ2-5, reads KAGVTQTPRYLIKTRGQQVTLSCSPISGHRSVSWYQQTPGQGLQFLFEYFSETQRNKGNFPGRFSGRQFSNSRSEMNVSTLELGDSALYLCASSFENPKEETQYFGPGTRLLVL.

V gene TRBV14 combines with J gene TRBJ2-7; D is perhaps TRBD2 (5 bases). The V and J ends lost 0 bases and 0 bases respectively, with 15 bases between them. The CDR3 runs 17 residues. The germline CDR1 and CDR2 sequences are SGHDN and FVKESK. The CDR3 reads CASSQEWPTRSSYEQYV. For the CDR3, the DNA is TGTGCCAGCAGCCAAGAATGGCCCACTAGGAGCTCCTACGAGCAGTACGTC.

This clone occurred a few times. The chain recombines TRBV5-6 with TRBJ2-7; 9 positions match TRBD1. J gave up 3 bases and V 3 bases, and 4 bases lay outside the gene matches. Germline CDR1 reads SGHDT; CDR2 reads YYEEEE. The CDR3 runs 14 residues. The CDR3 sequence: CASSWRGQGYEQYV. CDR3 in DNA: TGTGCCAGCAGCTGGCGGGGACAGGGCTACGAGCAGTACGTC.